The clone carrying this T cell receptor beta chain occurred a few times. Its matching antigen is unknown. The source of the sample is a study of shared clonotypes between healthy human individuals. About the study: Researchers assigned three CD4 naive, three CD4 memory, two CD8 naive and one CD8 memory plate to each donor.

Naive CD45RA+ and memory CD45RA-negative subsets were split from CD4+ cells. TCRdb keeps only in-frame clones here, not all; method: immunoSEQ multiplex PCR. Of around 550,000 clones in the sample, roughly 95% were seen once. Study outcomes and limitations: Relative to clonotypes present in all four donors, those not shared had lower generation probabilities. Sampling involved blood alone; tissue repertoires likely differ.

The sequence was collected from a woman aged 25 to 39 in good health. Material: naive CD4+ T cells sorted from blood. Documented subset: CD45RA+ positively selected.

CDR3 in DNA: TGTGCCAGCAGTTTGGTCCATCGTGTGGGCTACACCTTC. Amino acids: CASSLVHRVGYTF. The V gene is TRBV28, the J gene TRBJ1-2, with D hard to call. V lost 3 bases to trimming and J lost 8 bases, with 13 bases between them. This CDR3 has 13 amino acids. Germline loops: CDR1 MDHEN, CDR2 SYDVKM.